This record concerns one T cell receptor beta chain sequence. TCRdb's copy holds only in-frame clones and misses some; the assay was immunoSEQ multiplex PCR. The sample gives about 2.2 million clones, around 93% of which show up once; approximately 1.7% is in the top ten. The length of the CDR3 is 18 residues. Germline V gene lookup returns CDR1 SGHVS and CDR2 FQNEAQ. V gave up 4 bases and J gave up 4 bases; unmatched junction bases: 16. The sample is drawn from a study of shared clonotypes between healthy human individuals. Naive-designated CD8 cells lacked CD45RO, were positively enriched for CCR7, and omitted terminally differentiated effector memory CD45RA+ cells.

The receptor comes from a man aged 18 to 29 in good health. Some clones in this sample may be carry-over from other donors' samples. The genes are TRBV7-8 and TRBJ2-5, with 9 bases aligning to TRBD1. Specimen: naive CD8+ T cells from PBMCs. The CDR3 nucleotides are TGTGCCAGCAGCTCGGGGGACGGACAGGGGTTAAGGCCAGAGACCCAGTACTTC. Translating gives CASSSGDGQGLRPETQYF.